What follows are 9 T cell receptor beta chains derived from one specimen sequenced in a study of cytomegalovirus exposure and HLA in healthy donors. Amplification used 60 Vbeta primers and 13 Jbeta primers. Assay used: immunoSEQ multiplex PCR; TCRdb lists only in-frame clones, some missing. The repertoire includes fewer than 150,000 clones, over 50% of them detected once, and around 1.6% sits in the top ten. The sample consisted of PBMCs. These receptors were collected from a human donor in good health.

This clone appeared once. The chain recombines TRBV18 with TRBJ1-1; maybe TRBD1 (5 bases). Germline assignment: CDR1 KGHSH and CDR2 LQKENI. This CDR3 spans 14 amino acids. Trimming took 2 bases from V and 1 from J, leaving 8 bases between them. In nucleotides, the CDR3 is TGTGCCAGCTCACCAATCGACAGGAACACTGAAGCTTTCTTT. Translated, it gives CASSPIDRNTEAFF.

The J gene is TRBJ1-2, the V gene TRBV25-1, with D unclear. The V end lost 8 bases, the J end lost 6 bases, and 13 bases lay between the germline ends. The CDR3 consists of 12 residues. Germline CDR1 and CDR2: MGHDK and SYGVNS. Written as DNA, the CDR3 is TGTGCCAGCGGGGAGGACGGTGATGGCTACACCTTC. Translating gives CASGEDGDGYTF.

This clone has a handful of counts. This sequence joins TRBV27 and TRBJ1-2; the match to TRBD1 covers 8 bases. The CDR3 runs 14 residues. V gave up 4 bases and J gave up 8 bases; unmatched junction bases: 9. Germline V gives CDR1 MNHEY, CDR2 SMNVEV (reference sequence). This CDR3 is CASSSSQGAGGYTF. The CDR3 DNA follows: TGTGCCAGCAGTTCCTCGCAGGGGGCTGGAGGCTACACCTTC.

The CDR3 region is CAIRETSTNTGELFF. CDR3 nucleotide sequence: TGTGCCATCAGGGAGACTAGCACTAACACCGGGGAGCTGTTTTTT. The rearrangement links TRBV10-3 to TRBJ2-2; 7 nucleotides line up with TRBD2. CDR3 length: 15 residues. J was trimmed by 2 bases and V by 6 bases; bases with no gene match: 6. CDR1 and CDR2 (germline): ENHRY, SYGVKD.

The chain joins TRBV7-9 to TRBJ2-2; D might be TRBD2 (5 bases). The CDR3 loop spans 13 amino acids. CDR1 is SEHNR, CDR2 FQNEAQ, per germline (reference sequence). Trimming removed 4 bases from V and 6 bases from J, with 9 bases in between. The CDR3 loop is CASSSLAAGELFF. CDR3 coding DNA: TGTGCCAGCAGCTCCCTAGCCGCCGGGGAGCTGTTTTTT.

CDR3 DNA: TGTGCCAGCAAAGGGACAGCTAATCAGCCCCAGCATTTT. As protein: CASKGTANQPQHF. The rearrangement links TRBV2 to TRBJ1-5; 7 bases match TRBD1. Germline loops: CDR1 SNHLY, CDR2 FYNNEI. Trimming took 7 bases from V and 4 from J; bases not matched to a gene: 4. The CDR3 spans 13 residues.

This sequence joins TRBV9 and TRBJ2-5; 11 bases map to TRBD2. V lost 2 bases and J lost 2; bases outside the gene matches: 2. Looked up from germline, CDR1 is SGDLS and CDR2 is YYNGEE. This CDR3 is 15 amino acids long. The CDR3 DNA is TGTGCCAGCAGCGTTAGCGGGAGGGGTCAAGAGACCCAGTACTTC. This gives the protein CASSVSGRGQETQYF.

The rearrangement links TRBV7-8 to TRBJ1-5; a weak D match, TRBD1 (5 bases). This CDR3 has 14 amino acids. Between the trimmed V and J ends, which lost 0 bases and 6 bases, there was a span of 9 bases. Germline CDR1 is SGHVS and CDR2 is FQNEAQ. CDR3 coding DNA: TGTGCCAGCAGCTTAGCCCAGGGTCCTCAGCCCCAGCATTTT. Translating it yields CASSLAQGPQPQHF.

In DNA form, the CDR3 reads TGTGCCATCAGTGAGCGGGACAGGGGGCAAGGAGATACGCAGTATTTT. This translates into CAISERDRGQGDTQYF. The J gene is TRBJ2-3, the V gene TRBV10-3, with 12 bases matching TRBD1. CDR1 is ENHRY, CDR2 SYGVKD, per germline. After removal of 2 bases from V and 5 bases from J, the junction contained 5 bases not matched to a gene. The CDR3 has 16 amino acids.